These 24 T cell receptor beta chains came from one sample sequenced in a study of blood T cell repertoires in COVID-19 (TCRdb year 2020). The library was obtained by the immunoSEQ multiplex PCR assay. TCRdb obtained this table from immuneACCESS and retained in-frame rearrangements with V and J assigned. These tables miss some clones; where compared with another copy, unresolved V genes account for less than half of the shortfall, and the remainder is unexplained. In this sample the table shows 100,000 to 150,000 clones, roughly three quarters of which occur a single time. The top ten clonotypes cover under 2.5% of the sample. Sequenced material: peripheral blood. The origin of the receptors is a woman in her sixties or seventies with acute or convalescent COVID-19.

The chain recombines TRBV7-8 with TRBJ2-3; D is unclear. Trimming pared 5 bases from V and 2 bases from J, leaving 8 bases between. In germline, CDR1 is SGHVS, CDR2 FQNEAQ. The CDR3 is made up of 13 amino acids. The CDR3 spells CASSNAITDTQYF. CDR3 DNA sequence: TGTGCCAGCAGCAACGCGATCACAGATACGCAGTATTTT.

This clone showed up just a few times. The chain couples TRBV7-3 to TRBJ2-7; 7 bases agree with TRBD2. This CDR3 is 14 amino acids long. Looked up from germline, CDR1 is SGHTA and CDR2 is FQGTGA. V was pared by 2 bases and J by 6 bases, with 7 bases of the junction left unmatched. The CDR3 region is CASSLGEGIGEQYF. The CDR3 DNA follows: TGTGCCAGCAGCTTAGGGGAGGGGATAGGCGAGCAGTACTTC.

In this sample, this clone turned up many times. The CDR3 protein is CASSLRSGDYYEQYF. CDR3 in DNA: TGTGCCAGCAGTTTAAGGAGCGGAGACTATTACGAGCAGTACTTC. The rearrangement uses TRBV27 and TRBJ2-7; D may be TRBD2 (5 bases). Trimming shortened V by 2 bases and J by 4 bases, and 15 bases separated the two germline ends. CDR1 and CDR2 (germline): MNHEY, SMNVEV (reference sequence). This CDR3 contains 15 residues.

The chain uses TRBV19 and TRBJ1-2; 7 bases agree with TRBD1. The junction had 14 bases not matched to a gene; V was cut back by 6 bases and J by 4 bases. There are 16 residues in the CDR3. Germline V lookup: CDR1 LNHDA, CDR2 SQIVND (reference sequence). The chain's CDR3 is CASRKHRDRKIYGYTF. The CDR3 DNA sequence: TGTGCCAGTAGGAAACACCGGGACAGAAAGATCTATGGCTACACCTTC.

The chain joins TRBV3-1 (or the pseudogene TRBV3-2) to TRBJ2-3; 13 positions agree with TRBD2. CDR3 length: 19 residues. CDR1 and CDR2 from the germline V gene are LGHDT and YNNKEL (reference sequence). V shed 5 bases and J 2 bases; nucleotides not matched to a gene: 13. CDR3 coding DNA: TGTGCCAGCAGCTCCCGCGGGGCAGGACTAGCGGGAGCCACAGATACGCAGTATTTT. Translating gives CASSSRGAGLAGATDTQYF.

This chain's CDR3 is CASSLDTGGLTNEQFF. The CDR3 region has the DNA TGTGCCAGCAGCTTAGATACAGGGGGCTTAACCAATGAGCAGTTCTTC. The chain has TRBV7-6 and TRBJ2-1; 9 bases map to TRBD1. The CDR3 covers 16 residues. The germline V gene has CDR1 SGHVS and CDR2 FNYEAQ. Trimming cost V 1 base and J 6 bases; bases outside gene matches: 7.

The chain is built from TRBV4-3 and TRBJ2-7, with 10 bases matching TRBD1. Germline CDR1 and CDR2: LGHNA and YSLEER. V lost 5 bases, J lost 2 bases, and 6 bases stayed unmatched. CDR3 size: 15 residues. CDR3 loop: CASSERDRGPYEQYF. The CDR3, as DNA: TGCGCCAGCAGCGAGAGGGACAGGGGACCCTACGAGCAGTACTTC.

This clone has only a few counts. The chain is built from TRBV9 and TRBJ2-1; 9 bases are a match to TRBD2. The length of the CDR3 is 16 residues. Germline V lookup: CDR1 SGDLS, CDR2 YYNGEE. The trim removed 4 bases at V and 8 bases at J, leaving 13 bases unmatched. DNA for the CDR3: TGTGCCAGCAGCCCCGGTGGGCGGGGGGGCCTCGATGAGCAGTTCTTC. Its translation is CASSPGGRGGLDEQFF.

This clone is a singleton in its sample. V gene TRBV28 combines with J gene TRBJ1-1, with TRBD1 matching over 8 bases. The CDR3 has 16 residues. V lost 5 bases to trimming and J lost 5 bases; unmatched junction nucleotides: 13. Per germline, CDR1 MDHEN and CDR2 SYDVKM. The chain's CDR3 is CASSPPGQAQGTEAFF. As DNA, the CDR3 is TGTGCCAGCAGTCCCCCGGGACAGGCCCAAGGTACTGAAGCTTTCTTT.

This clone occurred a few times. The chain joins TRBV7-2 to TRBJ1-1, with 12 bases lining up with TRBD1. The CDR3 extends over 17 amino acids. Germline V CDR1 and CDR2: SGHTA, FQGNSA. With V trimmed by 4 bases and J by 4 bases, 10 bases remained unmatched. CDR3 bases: TGTGCCAGCAGCTCCCGGGGGACAGGGGGCGAGGGCACTGAAGCTTTCTTT. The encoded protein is CASSSRGTGGEGTEAFF.

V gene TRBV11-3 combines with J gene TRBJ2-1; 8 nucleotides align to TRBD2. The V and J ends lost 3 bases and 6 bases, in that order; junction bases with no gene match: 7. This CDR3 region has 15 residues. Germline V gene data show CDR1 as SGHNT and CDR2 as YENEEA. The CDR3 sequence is CASSFGGGRSNEQFF. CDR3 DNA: TGTGCCAGCAGCTTTGGCGGGGGGAGGTCCAATGAGCAGTTCTTC.

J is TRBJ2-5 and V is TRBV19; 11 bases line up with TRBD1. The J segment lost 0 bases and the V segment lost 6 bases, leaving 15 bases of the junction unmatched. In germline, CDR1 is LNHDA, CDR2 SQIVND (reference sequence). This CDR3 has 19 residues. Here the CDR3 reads CASSPYPRRTGGYQETQYF. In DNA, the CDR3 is TGTGCCAGTAGCCCTTACCCTCGGAGGACAGGGGGCTACCAAGAGACCCAGTACTTC.

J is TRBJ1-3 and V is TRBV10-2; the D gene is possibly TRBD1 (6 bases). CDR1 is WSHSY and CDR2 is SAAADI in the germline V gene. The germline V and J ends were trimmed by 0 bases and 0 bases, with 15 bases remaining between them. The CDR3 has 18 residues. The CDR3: CASSESQGPLSSGNTIYF. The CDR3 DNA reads TGCGCCAGCAGTGAGTCGCAGGGGCCGTTGAGCTCTGGAAACACCATATATTTT.

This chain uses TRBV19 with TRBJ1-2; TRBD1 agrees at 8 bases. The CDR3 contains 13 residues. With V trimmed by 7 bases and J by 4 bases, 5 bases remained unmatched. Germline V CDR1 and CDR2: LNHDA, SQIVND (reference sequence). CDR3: CASTFDRGYGYTF. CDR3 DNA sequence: TGTGCCAGTACTTTCGACAGGGGCTATGGCTACACCTTC.

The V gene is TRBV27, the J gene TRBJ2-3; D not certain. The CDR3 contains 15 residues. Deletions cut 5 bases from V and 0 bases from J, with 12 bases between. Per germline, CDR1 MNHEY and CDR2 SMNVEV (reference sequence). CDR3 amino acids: CASSRSPASTDTQYF. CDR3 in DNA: TGTGCCAGCAGTAGGTCTCCAGCGAGCACAGATACGCAGTATTTT.

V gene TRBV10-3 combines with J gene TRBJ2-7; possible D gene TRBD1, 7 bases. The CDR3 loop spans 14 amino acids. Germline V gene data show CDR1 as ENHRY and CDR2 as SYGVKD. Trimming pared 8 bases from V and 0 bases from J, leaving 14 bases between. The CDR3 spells CAIATGTLSYEQYF. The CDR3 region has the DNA TGTGCCATCGCGACAGGGACTCTCTCCTACGAGCAGTACTTC.

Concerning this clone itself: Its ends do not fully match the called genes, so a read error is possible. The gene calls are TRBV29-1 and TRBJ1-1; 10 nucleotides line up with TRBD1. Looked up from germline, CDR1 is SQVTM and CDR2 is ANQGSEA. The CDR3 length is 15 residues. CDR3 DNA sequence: TGCAGCGTCGAAGGGACAGGGGCCCCCGGGACTGAAGCTTTCTTT. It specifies CSVEGTGAPGTEAFF.

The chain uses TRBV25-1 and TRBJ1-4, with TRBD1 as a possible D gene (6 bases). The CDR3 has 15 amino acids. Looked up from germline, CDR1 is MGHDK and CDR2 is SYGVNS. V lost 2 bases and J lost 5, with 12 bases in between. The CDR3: CASSEARGSNEKLFF. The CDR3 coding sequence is TGTGCCAGCAGTGAAGCCAGGGGTTCCAATGAAAAACTGTTTTTT.

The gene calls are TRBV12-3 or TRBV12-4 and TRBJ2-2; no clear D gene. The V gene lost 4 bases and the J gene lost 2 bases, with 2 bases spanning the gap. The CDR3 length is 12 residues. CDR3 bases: TGTGCCAGCAGTTCAAACACCGGGGAGCTGTTTTTT. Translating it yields CASSSNTGELFF.

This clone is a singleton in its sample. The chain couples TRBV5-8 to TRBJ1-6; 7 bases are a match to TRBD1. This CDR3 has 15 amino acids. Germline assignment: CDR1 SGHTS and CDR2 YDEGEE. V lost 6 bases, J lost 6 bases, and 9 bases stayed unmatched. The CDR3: CASNYGGTVNSPLHF. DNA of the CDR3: TGTGCCAGCAACTACGGAGGGACAGTTAATTCACCCCTCCACTTT.

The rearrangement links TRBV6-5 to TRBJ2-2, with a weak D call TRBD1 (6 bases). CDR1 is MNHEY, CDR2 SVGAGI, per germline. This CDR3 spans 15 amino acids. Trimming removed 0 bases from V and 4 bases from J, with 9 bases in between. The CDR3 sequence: CASSYSTGLTGELFF. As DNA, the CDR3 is TGTGCCAGCAGTTACTCGACAGGACTCACCGGGGAGCTGTTTTTT.

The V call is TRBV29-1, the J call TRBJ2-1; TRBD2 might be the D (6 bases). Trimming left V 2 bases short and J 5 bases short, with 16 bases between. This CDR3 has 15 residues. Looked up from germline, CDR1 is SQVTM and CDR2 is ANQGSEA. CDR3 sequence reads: CSVEPPSVGDNEQFF. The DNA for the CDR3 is TGCAGCGTTGAACCACCTAGCGTCGGGGACAATGAGCAGTTCTTC.

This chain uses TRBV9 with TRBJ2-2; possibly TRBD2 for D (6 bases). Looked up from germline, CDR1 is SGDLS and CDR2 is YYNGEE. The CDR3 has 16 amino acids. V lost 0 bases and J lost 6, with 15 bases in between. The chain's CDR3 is CASSVEWGGPPGELFF. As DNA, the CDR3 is TGTGCCAGCAGCGTAGAGTGGGGAGGACCACCCGGGGAGCTGTTTTTT.

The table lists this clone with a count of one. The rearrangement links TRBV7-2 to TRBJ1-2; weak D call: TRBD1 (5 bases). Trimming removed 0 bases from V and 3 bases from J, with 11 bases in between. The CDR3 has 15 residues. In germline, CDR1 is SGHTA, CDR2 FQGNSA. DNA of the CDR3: TGTGCCAGCAGCTTAGCGCCCGGGGGGGACTATGGCTACACCTTC. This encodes CASSLAPGGDYGYTF. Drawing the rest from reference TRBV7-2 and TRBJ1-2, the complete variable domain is GAGVSQSPSNKVTEKGKDVELRCDPISGHTALYWYRQSLGQGLEFLIYFQGNSAPDKSGLPSDRFSAERTGGSVSTLTIQRTQQEDSAVYLCASSLAPGGDYGYTFGSGTRLTVV.